The clone carrying this TCR beta chain was picked up a small number of times. Its antigen is not known. TCRdb reanalysed the reads using MiXCR and keeps one entry per CDR3 protein. The sample lists some 940,000 distinct CDR3 sequences, 30% to 40% occurring once. The trim removed 5 bases at V and 8 bases at J, leaving 6 bases unmatched. The CDR3 covers 14 residues. The V gene's germline CDR1 is SEHNR and CDR2 FQNEAQ (reference sequence). The entry originates in a study of T cell repertoires in cytomegalovirus infection. Across the study: Recently identified HLA-C-restricted CMV epitopes were used, and well-studied HLA-B-restricted CMV epitopes were used as well.

Regarding the study as a whole: CMV-specific TCR beta clonotypes restricted by HLA-C were the ones dominating the ex vivo response.

The specimen comprised cultured CD8+ T cells from PBMCs, sampled from culture after CMV antigen stimulation. This rearrangement joins TRBV7-9 to TRBJ1-3; 10 nucleotides match TRBD1. This receptor was identified in a human donor in good health (CMV status not recorded). Some clones in this sample may be carry-over from other donors' samples. CDR3 residues: CASSLWDRGHTIYF. In DNA form, the CDR3 reads TGTGCCAGCAGCCTATGGGACAGGGGCCACACCATATATTTT.